A single sample is the source of the 10 T cell receptor beta chains below, sequenced in a study of T cells in Graves' hyperthyroidism and ophthalmopathy. There were TCR beta CDR3 regions amplified from RNA transcripts. First-round RT-PCR with HTBI primers amplified the TCR CDR3 region. TCRdb used MiXCR to reprocess the multiplex PCR reads, holding one entry per CDR3 protein. The repertoire holds 600,000 to 850,000 distinct CDR3 sequences, with 18% as singletons. Material: blood. All receptors come from a woman in her forties or fifties with Graves' hyperthyroidism that later progressed to Graves' ophthalmopathy.

This clonotype was recorded a few times. V is TRBV15 and J is TRBJ1-1; D gene unclear. There are 14 residues in the CDR3. V lost 5 bases and J lost 3, with 13 bases in between. Per germline, CDR1 LNHNV and CDR2 YYDKDF (reference sequence). CDR3 nucleotide sequence: TGTGCCACCAGCTTCGAGGGCAGCGACACTGAAGCTTTCTTT. Protein product: CATSFEGSDTEAFF.

The V call is TRBV7-6, the J call TRBJ2-6, with 11 bases aligning to TRBD1. The V segment lost 4 bases and the J segment 3 bases; nucleotides outside the gene matches: 5. The CDR3 has 17 amino acids. Germline V gives CDR1 SGHVS, CDR2 FNYEAQ. CDR3: CASSSGQGEVGANVLTF. In DNA form, the CDR3 reads TGTGCCAGCAGCTCGGGACAGGGGGAGGTTGGGGCCAACGTCCTGACTTTC.

V and J are TRBV5-1 and TRBJ1-2, with 10 positions matching TRBD1. Germline lookup yields CDR1 SGHRS and CDR2 YFSETQ. Trimming took 4 bases from V and 7 from J; bases not matched to a gene: 7. The CDR3 totals 14 residues. This CDR3 reads CASSQDRGWFGYTF. Here the CDR3 DNA reads TGCGCCAGCAGCCAGGACAGGGGGTGGTTTGGCTACACCTTC.

A few counts support this clonotype. The chain joins TRBV6-4 to TRBJ2-3; D not certain. Germline CDR1 is MRHNA and CDR2 is SNTAGT. The CDR3 covers 16 residues. V lost 0 bases to trimming and J lost 6 bases, with 16 bases between them. The CDR3 protein is CASSDSFSEVWDTQYF. The CDR3 region has the DNA TGTGCCAGCAGTGACTCGTTCTCAGAGGTTTGGGATACGCAGTATTTT.

The sample holds many counts of this clonotype. J is TRBJ1-5 and V is TRBV6-1; D is ambiguous. The V and J ends lost 6 bases and 9 bases respectively, with 18 bases between them. Germline-derived CDR1 and CDR2 are MNHNS and SASEGT. This CDR3 region has 14 residues. Here the CDR3 DNA reads TGTGCCAGCAGCCAAGCGAGGGTTGCGCGGCCCCAGCATTTT. Its translation: CASSQARVARPQHF.

The chain links TRBV5-4 to TRBJ2-3; TRBD1 matches 7 bases. J lost 5 bases, V lost 5 bases, and 8 bases had no gene match. This CDR3 is built from 14 residues. Germline V lookup: CDR1 SGHNT, CDR2 YYREEE (reference sequence). The CDR3 protein is CASRRDSAGDTQYF. The CDR3 bases are TGTGCCAGCAGGAGGGACAGCGCGGGAGATACGCAGTATTTT.

The chain recombines TRBV6-1 with TRBJ1-1; TRBD1 might be the D (6 bases). The germline CDR1 and CDR2 sequences are MNHNS and SASEGT. CDR3 length equals 14 residues. V was cut by 6 bases and J by 4 bases, with 15 bases left in between. CDR3 sequence: CASRNPDSFTEAFF. CDR3 DNA sequence: TGTGCCAGCAGGAACCCGGACAGTTTCACTGAAGCTTTCTTT.

This chain connects TRBV7-9 to TRBJ2-7; D gene unclear. Trimming removed 4 bases at V and 3 bases at J, with 10 bases between. This CDR3 spans 13 amino acids. CDR1 SEHNR and CDR2 FQNEAQ come from the germline V gene (reference sequence). CDR3 region: CASSSLGVYEQYF. The CDR3, as DNA: TGTGCCAGCAGCTCTCTTGGGGTCTACGAGCAGTACTTC.

This clonotype was counted only a few times. The chain uses TRBV14 and TRBJ2-7; 9 bases are shared with TRBD1. Losses at the gene ends were 1 base for V and 3 bases for J; bases not matched to a gene: 1. The CDR3 loop spans 14 amino acids. Per germline, CDR1 SGHDN and CDR2 FVKESK. The DNA of the CDR3 is TGTGCCAGCAGCCAAGTGGGACAGGGCTACGAGCAGTACTTC. Translated, it gives CASSQVGQGYEQYF.

The J gene is TRBJ1-2, the V gene TRBV4-1; D not certain. CDR1 is MGHRA, CDR2 YSYEKL, per germline. V was cut by 0 bases and J by 4 bases, with 15 bases left in between. This CDR3 contains 16 residues. The DNA for the CDR3 is TGCGCCAGCAGCCAAGATCAAAATCAGGCCATCTATGGCTACACCTTC. This translates into CASSQDQNQAIYGYTF.